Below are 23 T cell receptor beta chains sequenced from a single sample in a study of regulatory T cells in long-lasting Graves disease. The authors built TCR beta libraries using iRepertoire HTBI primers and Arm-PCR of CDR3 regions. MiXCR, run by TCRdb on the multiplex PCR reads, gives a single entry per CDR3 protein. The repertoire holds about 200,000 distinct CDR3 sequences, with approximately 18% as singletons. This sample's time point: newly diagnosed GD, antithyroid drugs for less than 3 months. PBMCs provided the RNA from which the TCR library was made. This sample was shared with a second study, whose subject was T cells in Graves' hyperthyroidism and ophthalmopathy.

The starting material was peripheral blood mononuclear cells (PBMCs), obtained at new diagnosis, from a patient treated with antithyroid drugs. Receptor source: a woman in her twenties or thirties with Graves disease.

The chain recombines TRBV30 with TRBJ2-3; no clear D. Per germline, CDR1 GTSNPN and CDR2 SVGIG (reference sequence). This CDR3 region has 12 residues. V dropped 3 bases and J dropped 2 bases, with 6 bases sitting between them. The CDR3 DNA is TGTGCCTGGAGGACCTTCACAGATACGCAGTATTTT. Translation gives CAWRTFTDTQYF.

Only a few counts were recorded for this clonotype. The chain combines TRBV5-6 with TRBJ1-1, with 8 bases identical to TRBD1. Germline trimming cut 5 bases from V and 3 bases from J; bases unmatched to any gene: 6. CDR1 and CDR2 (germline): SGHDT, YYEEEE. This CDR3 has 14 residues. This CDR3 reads CASRTMDRDTEAFF. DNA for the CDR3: TGTGCCAGCAGGACAATGGACAGGGACACTGAAGCTTTCTTT.

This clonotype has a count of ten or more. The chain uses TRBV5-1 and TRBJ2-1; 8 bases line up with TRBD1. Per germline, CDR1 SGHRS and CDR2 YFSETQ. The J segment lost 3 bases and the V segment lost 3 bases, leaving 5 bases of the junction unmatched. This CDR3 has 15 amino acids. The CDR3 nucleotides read TGCGCCAGCAGCTCCGGGACAGGCGGCTACAATGAGCAGTTCTTC. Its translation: CASSSGTGGYNEQFF. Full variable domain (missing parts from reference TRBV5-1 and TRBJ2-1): KAGVTQTPRYLIKTRGQQVTLSCSPISGHRSVSWYQQTPGQGLQFLFEYFSETQRNKGNFPGRFSGRQFSNSRSEMNVSTLELGDSALYLCASSSGTGGYNEQFFGPGTRLTVL.

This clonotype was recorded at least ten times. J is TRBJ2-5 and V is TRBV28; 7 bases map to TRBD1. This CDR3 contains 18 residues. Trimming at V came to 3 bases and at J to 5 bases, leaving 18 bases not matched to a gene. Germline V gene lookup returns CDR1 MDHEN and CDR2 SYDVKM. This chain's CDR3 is CASSFSWGAGGVRETQYF. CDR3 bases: TGTGCCAGCAGTTTTTCGTGGGGAGCAGGGGGTGTTCGGGAGACCCAGTACTTC.

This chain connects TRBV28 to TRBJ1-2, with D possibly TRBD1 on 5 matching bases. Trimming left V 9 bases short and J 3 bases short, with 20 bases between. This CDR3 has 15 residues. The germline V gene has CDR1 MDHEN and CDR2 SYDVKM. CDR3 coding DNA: TGTGCCAGGCCACACCTTCCCAGGGACCACTATGGCTACACCTTC. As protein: CARPHLPRDHYGYTF.

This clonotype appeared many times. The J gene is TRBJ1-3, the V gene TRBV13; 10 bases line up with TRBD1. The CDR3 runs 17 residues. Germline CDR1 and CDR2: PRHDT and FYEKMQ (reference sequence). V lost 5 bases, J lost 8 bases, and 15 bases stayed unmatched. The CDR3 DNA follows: TGTGCCAGCAGCCCTCCGGGACAGGGGTGGCGGGTGGACACCATATATTTT. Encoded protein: CASSPPGQGWRVDTIYF.

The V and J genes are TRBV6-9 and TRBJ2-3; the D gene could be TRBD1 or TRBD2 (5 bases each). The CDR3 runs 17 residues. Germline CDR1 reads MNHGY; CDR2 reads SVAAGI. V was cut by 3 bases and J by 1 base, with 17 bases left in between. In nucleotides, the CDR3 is TGTGCCAGCAGTTACTCCGAGAGGGGCAGGGGCACAGATACGCAGTATTTT. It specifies CASSYSERGRGTDTQYF.

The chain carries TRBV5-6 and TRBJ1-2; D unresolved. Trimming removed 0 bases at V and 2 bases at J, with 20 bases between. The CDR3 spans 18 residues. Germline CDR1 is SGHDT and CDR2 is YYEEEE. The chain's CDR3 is CASSLDRFEEIKNYGYTF. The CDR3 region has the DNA TGTGCCAGCAGCTTGGATAGGTTTGAGGAGATAAAAAACTATGGCTACACCTTC.

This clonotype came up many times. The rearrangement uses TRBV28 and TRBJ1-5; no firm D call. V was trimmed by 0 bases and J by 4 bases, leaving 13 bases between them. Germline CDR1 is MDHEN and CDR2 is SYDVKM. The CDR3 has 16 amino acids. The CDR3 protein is CASSLWAAGPNQPQHF. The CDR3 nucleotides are TGTGCCAGCAGTTTATGGGCTGCAGGTCCTAATCAGCCCCAGCATTTT.

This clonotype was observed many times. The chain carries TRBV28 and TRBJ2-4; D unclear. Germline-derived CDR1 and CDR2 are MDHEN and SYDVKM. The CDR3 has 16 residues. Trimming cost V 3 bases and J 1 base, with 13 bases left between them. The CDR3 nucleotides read TGTGCCAGCAGTTTCGGCCCTGGCAAGGCCAAAAACATTCAGTACTTC. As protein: CASSFGPGKAKNIQYF.

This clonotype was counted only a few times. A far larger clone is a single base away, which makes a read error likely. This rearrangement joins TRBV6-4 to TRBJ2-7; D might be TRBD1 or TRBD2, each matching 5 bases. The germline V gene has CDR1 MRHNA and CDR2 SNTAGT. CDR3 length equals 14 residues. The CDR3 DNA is TGTGCCAGCAGTGAGGAACCGGGCAGGGACGAGCAGTGCTTC. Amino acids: CASSEEPGRDEQCF.

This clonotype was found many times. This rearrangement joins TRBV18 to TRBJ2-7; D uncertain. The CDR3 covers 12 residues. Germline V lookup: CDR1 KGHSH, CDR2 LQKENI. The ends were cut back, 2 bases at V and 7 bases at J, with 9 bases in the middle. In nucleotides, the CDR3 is TGTGCCAGCTCACCAGCGGTGGGAGAGCAGTACTTC. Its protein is CASSPAVGEQYF.

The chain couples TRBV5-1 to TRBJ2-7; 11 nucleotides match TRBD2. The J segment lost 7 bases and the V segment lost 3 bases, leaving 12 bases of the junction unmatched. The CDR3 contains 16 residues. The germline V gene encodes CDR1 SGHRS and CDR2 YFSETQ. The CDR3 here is CASSSSSSGRVREQYF. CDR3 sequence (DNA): TGCGCCAGCAGCTCAAGTAGTAGCGGGAGGGTAAGAGAGCAGTACTTC.

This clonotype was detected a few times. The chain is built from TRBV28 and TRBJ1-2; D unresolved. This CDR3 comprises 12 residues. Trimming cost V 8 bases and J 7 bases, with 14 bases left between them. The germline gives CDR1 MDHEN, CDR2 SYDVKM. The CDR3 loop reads CASRTELGGYTF. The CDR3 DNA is TGTGCCAGCCGAACGGAGCTCGGTGGCTACACCTTC.

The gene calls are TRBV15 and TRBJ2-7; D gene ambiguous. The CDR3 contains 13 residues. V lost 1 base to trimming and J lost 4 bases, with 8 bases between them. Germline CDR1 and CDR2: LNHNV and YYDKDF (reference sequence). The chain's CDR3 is CATSRVPSYEQYF. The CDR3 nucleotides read TGTGCCACCAGCAGAGTACCTTCTTACGAGCAGTACTTC.

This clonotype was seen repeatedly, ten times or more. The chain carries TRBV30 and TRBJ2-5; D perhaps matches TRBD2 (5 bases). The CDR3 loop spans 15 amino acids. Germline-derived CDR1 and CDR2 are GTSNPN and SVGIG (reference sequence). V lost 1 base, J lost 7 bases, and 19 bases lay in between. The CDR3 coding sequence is TGTGCCTGGAGTGAGGACTGGTCACGACGTGGGACCCAGTACTTC. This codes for CAWSEDWSRRGTQYF. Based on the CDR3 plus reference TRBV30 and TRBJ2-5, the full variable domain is SQTIHQWPATLVQPVGSPLSLECTVEGTSNPNLYWYRQAAGRGLQLLFYSVGIGQISSEVPQNLSASRPQDRQFILSSKKLLLSDSGFYLCAWSEDWSRRGTQYFGPGTRLLVL.

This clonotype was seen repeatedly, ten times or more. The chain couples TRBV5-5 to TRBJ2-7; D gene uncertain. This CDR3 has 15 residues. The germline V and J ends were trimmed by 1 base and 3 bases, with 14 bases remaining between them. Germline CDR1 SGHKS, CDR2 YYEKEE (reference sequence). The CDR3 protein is CASSLSYYSLYEQYF. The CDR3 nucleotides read TGTGCCAGCAGCTTGAGCTACTACTCCCTCTACGAGCAGTACTTC.

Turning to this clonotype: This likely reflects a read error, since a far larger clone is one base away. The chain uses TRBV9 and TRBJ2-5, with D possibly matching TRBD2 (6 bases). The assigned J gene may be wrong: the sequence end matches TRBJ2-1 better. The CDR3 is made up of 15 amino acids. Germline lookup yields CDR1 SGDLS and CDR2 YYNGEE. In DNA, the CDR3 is TGTGCCAGCAGTGAAATTTGGGGGGTCCAAGAGACCCAGTTCTTC. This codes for CASSEIWGVQETQFF.

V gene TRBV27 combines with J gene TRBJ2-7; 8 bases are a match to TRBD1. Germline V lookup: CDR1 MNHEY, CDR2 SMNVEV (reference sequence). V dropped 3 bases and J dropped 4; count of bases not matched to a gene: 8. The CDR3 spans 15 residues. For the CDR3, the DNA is TGTGCCAGCAGTTTCGGGGCAGGGGGCAGATACGAGCAGTACTTC. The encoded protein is CASSFGAGGRYEQYF.

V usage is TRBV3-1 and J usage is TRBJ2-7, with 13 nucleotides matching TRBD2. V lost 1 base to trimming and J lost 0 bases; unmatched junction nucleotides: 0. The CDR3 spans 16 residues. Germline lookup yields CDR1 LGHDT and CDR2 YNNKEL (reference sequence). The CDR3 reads CASSQGTSGGSYEQYF. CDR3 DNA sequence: TGTGCCAGCAGCCAAGGGACTAGCGGGGGCTCCTACGAGCAGTACTTC.

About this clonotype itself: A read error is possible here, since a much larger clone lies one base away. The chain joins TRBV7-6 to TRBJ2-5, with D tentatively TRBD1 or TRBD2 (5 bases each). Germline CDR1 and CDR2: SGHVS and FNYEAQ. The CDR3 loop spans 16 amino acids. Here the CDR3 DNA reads TGTACCAGCAGCTTAGAGGGGCCCCTGGTTTGGGAGACCCAGTACTTC. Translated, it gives CTSSLEGPLVWETQYF.

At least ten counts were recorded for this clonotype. As DNA, the CDR3 is TGTGCCAGCAGCCACCTCATTACAGGGGCCAATGAGCAGTTCTTC. It yields the protein CASSHLITGANEQFF. This rearrangement joins TRBV28 to TRBJ2-1; 7 bases align to TRBD1. Germline V gives CDR1 MDHEN, CDR2 SYDVKM. This CDR3 comprises 15 residues. J gave up 6 bases and V 6 bases, and 11 bases lay outside the gene matches.

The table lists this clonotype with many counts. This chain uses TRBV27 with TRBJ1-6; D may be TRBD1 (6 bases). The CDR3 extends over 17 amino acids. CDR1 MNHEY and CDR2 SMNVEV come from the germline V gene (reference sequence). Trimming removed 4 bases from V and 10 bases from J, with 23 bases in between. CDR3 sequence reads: CASSSHKVDSADSPLHF. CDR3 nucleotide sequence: TGTGCCAGCAGTTCACACAAAGTGGACAGTGCGGACTCACCCCTCCACTTT.